These 30 T cell receptor beta chains originate from one sample sequenced in a study of T cells in Graves' hyperthyroidism and ophthalmopathy. Researchers took RNA transcripts and amplified the TCR beta CDR3 regions from them. The HTBI primer set served for first-round RT-PCR of the TCR CDR3. TCRdb recomputed calls from the multiplex PCR reads with MiXCR, one row per CDR3 protein. The repertoire holds about 300,000 distinct CDR3 sequences, 25% to 30% seen once, with about a quarter in the top ten. The sequenced material came from blood. All receptors come from a man aged 40-55 years with Graves' hyperthyroidism that later progressed to Graves' ophthalmopathy.

This clonotype was found many times. The V and J genes are TRBV6-4 and TRBJ2-6; D call uncertain. This CDR3 region has 17 residues. Per germline, CDR1 MRHNA and CDR2 SNTAGT. V gave up 6 bases and J gave up 2 bases, with 17 bases separating them. CDR3: CASRVVGYHPGANVLTF. The CDR3, as DNA: TGTGCCAGCAGGGTGGTGGGCTACCATCCTGGGGCCAACGTCCTGACTTTC.

This clonotype was detected ten times or more. The genes are TRBV3-1 and TRBJ1-2; 9 bases map to TRBD1. Germline V gene data show CDR1 as LGHDT and CDR2 as YNNKEL (reference sequence). The CDR3 runs 16 residues. V lost 2 bases, J lost 4 bases, and 8 bases stayed unmatched. The CDR3 here is CASSQPTGGDLYGYTF. As DNA, the CDR3 is TGTGCCAGCAGCCAACCCACAGGGGGCGACCTCTATGGCTACACCTTC.

This clonotype was recorded at least ten times. The J gene is TRBJ1-1, the V gene TRBV6-5; no firm D call. Trimming cost V 2 bases and J 4 bases, with 14 bases left between them. Germline-derived CDR1 and CDR2 are MNHEY and SVGAGI. This CDR3 is 15 amino acids long. CDR3 coding DNA: TGTGCCAGCAGTTACCCCGGGCGGACCGCCACTGAAGCTTTCTTT. This sequence encodes CASSYPGRTATEAFF.

J is TRBJ2-7 and V is TRBV6-5, with D uncertain. CDR1 and CDR2 from the germline V gene are MNHEY and SVGAGI. This CDR3 spans 14 amino acids. With 0 bases removed from V and 3 bases from J, the gap between germline ends came to 9 bases. The CDR3 bases are TGTGCCAGCAGTTACTCGGGCAGAGACTACGAGCAGTACTTC. Protein: CASSYSGRDYEQYF.

This clonotype was detected ten times or more. This sequence joins TRBV6-1 and TRBJ1-1; 7 bases are a match to TRBD1. The V gene end was trimmed by 2 bases and the J gene end by 2 bases; junction bases not matched to a gene: 8. This CDR3 comprises 16 residues. Germline-derived CDR1 and CDR2 are MNHNS and SASEGT. The CDR3: CASSETKGQFNTEAFF. The CDR3 DNA reads as TGTGCCAGCAGTGAAACTAAGGGACAGTTCAACACTGAAGCTTTCTTT.

At least ten counts were recorded for this clonotype. This rearrangement joins TRBV9 to TRBJ1-2; D is uncertain. The CDR3 has 13 residues. CDR1 is SGDLS and CDR2 is YYNGEE in the germline V gene. V lost 0 bases and J lost 1, with 4 bases in between. CDR3 sequence (DNA): TGTGCCAGCAGCGTAGGATTTAACTATGGCTACACCTTC. Translated: CASSVGFNYGYTF.

This clonotype has a count of ten or more. The chain has TRBV2 and TRBJ2-2; 14 bases map to TRBD2. From germline, CDR1 is SNHLY and CDR2 FYNNEI. CDR3 length: 16 amino acids. V lost 7 bases, J lost 8 bases, and 9 bases stayed unmatched. CDR3 sequence (DNA): TGTGCCAGCATTACAGTCGGGACTAGCGGGAGAGGGGAGCTGTTTTTT. Protein: CASITVGTSGRGELFF.

This clonotype came up many times. J is TRBJ1-2 and V is TRBV6-1; TRBD1 is a possible D gene (6 bases). The germline gives CDR1 MNHNS, CDR2 SASEGT. The V end was cut by 2 bases, the J end by 7 bases, with 11 bases between. There are 13 residues in the CDR3. CDR3 region: CASSERGRVGYTF. DNA for the CDR3: TGTGCCAGCAGTGAAAGGGGGAGAGTTGGCTACACCTTC.

This clonotype was observed many times. The J gene is TRBJ1-2, the V gene TRBV12-3 or TRBV12-4, with 9 nucleotides matching TRBD1. The CDR3 loop spans 14 amino acids. The ends lost 6 bases at V and 1 base at J; junction bases unmatched: 3. The CDR3 sequence: CASRRQGVNYGYTF. The CDR3 DNA is TGTGCCAGCAGGCGACAGGGGGTTAACTATGGCTACACCTTC.

At least ten counts were recorded for this clonotype. The chain combines TRBV28 with TRBJ2-7; 9 nucleotides align to TRBD1. With 2 bases clipped from V and 3 bases from J, the junction kept 5 bases outside the gene matches. CDR1 is MDHEN, CDR2 SYDVKM, per germline. The CDR3 has 15 residues. CDR3 in DNA: TGTGCCAGCAGTTTACCCGGGACAGGGCGCTACGAGCAGTACTTC. Protein: CASSLPGTGRYEQYF. The full variable domain, in which reference TRBV28 and TRBJ2-7 provide the parts outside the CDR3, is DVKVTQSSRYLVKRTGEKVFLECVQDMDHENMFWYRQDPGLGLRLIYFSYDVKMKEKGDIPEGYSVSREKKERFSLILESASTNQTSMYLCASSLPGTGRYEQYFGPGTRLTVT.

V is TRBV6-2 or TRBV6-3 and J is TRBJ2-2; D uncertain. This CDR3 has 18 residues. V lost 0 bases to trimming and J lost 6 bases, with 20 bases between them. Germline V gene data show CDR1 as MNHEY and CDR2 as SVGEGT. DNA of the CDR3: TGTGCCAGCAGTTACTCGACGGCGGTAGCATCGTCTTCCGGGGAGCTGTTTTTT. Protein: CASSYSTAVASSSGELFF.

There are many counts of this clonotype. The CDR3 DNA follows: TGTGCCAGCAGCTACACTGTCGGGACAGGGAACATTCAGTACTTC. It translates to CASSYTVGTGNIQYF. This chain uses TRBV3-1 with TRBJ2-4; the match to TRBD1 covers 9 bases. The V and J ends lost 5 bases and 7 bases, in that order; junction bases with no gene match: 9. The CDR3 loop spans 15 amino acids. CDR1 LGHDT and CDR2 YNNKEL come from the germline V gene (reference sequence).

In this sample, this clonotype turned up many times. This sequence joins TRBV4-1 and TRBJ2-7; D is undetermined. Trimming took off 0 bases at V and 4 bases at J, with 13 bases between the two ends. Germline V gene sequence: CDR1 MGHRA, CDR2 YSYEKL. CDR3 length: 15 amino acids. The CDR3 region has the DNA TGCGCCAGCAGCCAAGATTTTAACAGAGAGTACGAGCAGTACTTC. This encodes CASSQDFNREYEQYF.

This clonotype has at least ten counts. The genes are TRBV6-5 and TRBJ1-2; no firm D call. Trimming took off 7 bases at V and 10 bases at J, with 13 bases between the two ends. The CDR3 is 11 residues long. CDR1 and CDR2 (germline): MNHEY, SVGAGI. The CDR3 spells CASIPDFSYTF. The CDR3 nucleotides read TGTGCCAGCATCCCGGACTTTTCCTACACCTTC.

The CDR3 nucleotides read TGTGCCAGCAGTCACCGGGACAGGGGTGATGAGCAGTACTTC. This encodes CASSHRDRGDEQYF. The V gene is TRBV6-5, the J gene TRBJ2-7, with 10 bases identical to TRBD1. Germline values: CDR1 MNHEY, CDR2 SVGAGI. V lost 5 bases and J lost 7; bases outside the gene matches: 8. The CDR3 runs 14 residues.

This clonotype was detected only a few times. The CDR3: CASTRGKTTEAFF. CDR3 sequence (DNA): TGTGCCAGCACCCGGGGGAAAACGACTGAAGCTTTCTTT. The genes are TRBV6-1 and TRBJ1-1; tentative D call: TRBD1 (5 bases). V gave up 7 bases and J gave up 5 bases, with 14 bases separating them. The germline V gene has CDR1 MNHNS and CDR2 SASEGT. The CDR3 sequence is 13 residues long.

The CDR3 is CASSATYIETQYF. Here the CDR3 DNA reads TGTGCCAGCAGCGCCACATACATAGAGACCCAGTACTTC. V usage is TRBV6-1 and J usage is TRBJ2-5, with D uncertain. The germline V and J ends were trimmed by 6 bases and 4 bases, with 12 bases remaining between them. The length of the CDR3 is 13 residues. Germline CDR1 and CDR2: MNHNS and SASEGT.

This clonotype has a count of ten or more. The CDR3: CASSLQESYGYTF. The DNA for the CDR3 is TGTGCCAGCAGTTTACAGGAGAGCTATGGCTACACCTTC. V usage is TRBV28 and J usage is TRBJ1-2; D ambiguous. The V end was cut by 2 bases, the J end by 4 bases, with 8 bases between. CDR3 size: 13 residues. Germline V gene lookup returns CDR1 MDHEN and CDR2 SYDVKM.

This clonotype was detected many times. The V gene is TRBV12-3 or TRBV12-4, the J gene TRBJ1-2, with D maybe TRBD1 (5 bases). This CDR3 is built from 13 residues. V gave up 5 bases and J gave up 2 bases, with 9 bases separating them. The CDR3 DNA sequence: TGTGCCAGCAGTATAGGGGTAAACTATGGCTACACCTTC. Protein: CASSIGVNYGYTF.

This clonotype showed up many times. The rearrangement links TRBV6-1 to TRBJ2-5; D is perhaps TRBD1 or TRBD2 (5 bases each). The CDR3 is 15 amino acids. The germline CDR1 and CDR2 sequences are MNHNS and SASEGT. V lost 6 bases, J lost 2 bases, and 16 bases lay in between. The CDR3 sequence: CASRGERGNQETQYF. In nucleotides, the CDR3 is TGTGCCAGCAGGGGGGAACGGGGAAATCAAGAGACCCAGTACTTC.

This clonotype was recorded at least ten times. In DNA, the CDR3 is TGTGCCACCGCGGGGGACGTCGGGGAGCTGTTTTTT. Protein: CATAGDVGELFF. This sequence joins TRBV28 and TRBJ2-2, with 7 nucleotides matching TRBD2. The CDR3 sequence is 12 residues long. The V gene end was trimmed by 10 bases and the J gene end by 7 bases; junction bases not matched to a gene: 6. CDR1 MDHEN and CDR2 SYDVKM come from the germline V gene.

This clonotype appeared many times. The chain combines TRBV20-1 with TRBJ2-7; 10 bases are a match to TRBD2. Germline values: CDR1 DFQATT, CDR2 SNEGSKA (reference sequence). Trimming cost V 3 bases and J 0 bases; bases outside gene matches: 5. The CDR3 covers 15 residues. As DNA, the CDR3 is TGCAGTGCTAGCCCGCTAGCGGGGGACTCCTACGAGCAGTACTTC. Its translation is CSASPLAGDSYEQYF.

V usage is TRBV15 and J usage is TRBJ1-5; no clear D gene. Germline loops: CDR1 LNHNV, CDR2 YYDKDF (reference sequence). Deletions cut 3 bases from V and 4 bases from J, with 7 bases between. This CDR3 has 13 amino acids. In DNA form, the CDR3 reads TGTGCCACCAGCAGGGAGCAGAATCAGCCCCAGCATTTT. This encodes CATSREQNQPQHF.

This clonotype was picked up many times. The chain has TRBV7-8 and TRBJ2-7, with D perhaps TRBD2 (6 bases). Germline CDR1 is SGHVS and CDR2 is FQNEAQ. Deletions cut 0 bases from V and 1 base from J, with 10 bases between. The length of the CDR3 is 15 residues. The CDR3 protein is CASSLAGLASYEQYF. The CDR3 region has the DNA TGTGCCAGCAGCTTAGCAGGTCTAGCGTCCTACGAGCAGTACTTC.

This clonotype was seen many times. This sequence joins TRBV20-1 and TRBJ1-2; no firm D call. Germline values: CDR1 DFQATT, CDR2 SNEGSKA (reference sequence). Trimming took off 0 bases at V and 7 bases at J, with 21 bases between the two ends. There are 16 residues in the CDR3. CDR3 sequence reads: CSARDPPGEVAIGYTF. The DNA for the CDR3 is TGCAGTGCTAGAGACCCTCCTGGGGAGGTTGCGATTGGCTACACCTTC.

This clonotype was found a few times. The CDR3 coding sequence is TGTGCCAGCAGCTTATCCAGGGGAACCTACGAGCAGTACTTC. It specifies CASSLSRGTYEQYF. The J gene is TRBJ2-7, the V gene TRBV7-2, with a weak D call TRBD1 (6 bases). Trimming took off 2 bases at V and 2 bases at J, with 10 bases between the two ends. The CDR3 covers 14 residues. Germline V CDR1 and CDR2: SGHTA, FQGNSA.

This clonotype came up many times. The gene calls are TRBV27 and TRBJ2-7, with TRBD1 matching 9 bases. Looked up from germline, CDR1 is MNHEY and CDR2 is SMNVEV (reference sequence). This CDR3 has 14 residues. With V trimmed by 4 bases and J by 5 bases, 6 bases remained unmatched. The chain's CDR3 is CASSSPDRGHEQYF. The CDR3 coding sequence is TGTGCCAGCAGTTCCCCGGACAGGGGCCACGAGCAGTACTTC.

This clonotype came up many times. The CDR3 bases are TGTGCCAGCAGTGACTTGGGGACAGGGGGGACTGAAGCTTTCTTT. Its protein is CASSDLGTGGTEAFF. The chain carries TRBV28 and TRBJ1-1; 11 nucleotides match TRBD1. The CDR3 runs to 15 residues. With V trimmed by 5 bases and J by 5 bases, 7 bases remained unmatched. Germline CDR1 MDHEN, CDR2 SYDVKM. Variable domain in full (rest from reference TRBV28 and TRBJ1-1): DVKVTQSSRYLVKRTGEKVFLECVQDMDHENMFWYRQDPGLGLRLIYFSYDVKMKEKGDIPEGYSVSREKKERFSLILESASTNQTSMYLCASSDLGTGGTEAFFGQGTRLTVV.

This clonotype was seen at least ten times. This chain links TRBV12-3 or TRBV12-4 with TRBJ1-1; perhaps TRBD1 as D (5 bases). The CDR3 covers 14 residues. Trimming shortened V by 6 bases and J by 4 bases, and 15 bases separated the two germline ends. In nucleotides, the CDR3 is TGTGCCAGCAGACCCACCGGGGCGGCCACTGAAGCTTTCTTT. This sequence encodes CASRPTGAATEAFF.

At least ten counts were recorded for this clonotype. The gene calls are TRBV11-1 and TRBJ2-2; no firm D call. With 5 bases removed from V and 3 bases from J, the gap between germline ends came to 10 bases. Germline V gene data show CDR1 as SGHAT and CDR2 as FQDESV (reference sequence). CDR3 length equals 14 residues. The CDR3 coding sequence is TGTGCCAGCAGCGACATGGTAGACACCGGGGAGCTGTTTTTT. This translates into CASSDMVDTGELFF.